Following are 14 T cell receptor beta chains from one sample sequenced in a study of regulatory dendritic cells for organ transplantation. The assay was immunoSEQ multiplex PCR, and TCRdb's table has in-frame clones only and misses some. The sample lists some 29,000 clones; over 60% were seen once. Material for sequencing was memory CD4+ T cells from blood. Subset reported: CD45RO+ memory T cells. The receptors derive from a human donor in good health.

The V and J genes are TRBV7-9 and TRBJ2-5; 9 nucleotides agree with TRBD1. Germline V CDR1 and CDR2: SEHNR, FQNEAQ (reference sequence). The CDR3 contains 18 residues. Germline trimming cut 5 bases from V and 4 bases from J; bases unmatched to any gene: 17. The DNA for the CDR3 is TGTGCCAGCAGCGAGGGACAGGGCCTCACCACGCGGGGAGAGACCCAGTACTTC. This sequence encodes CASSEGQGLTTRGETQYF.

V gene TRBV19 combines with J gene TRBJ2-7; D is possibly TRBD2 (6 bases). Germline loops: CDR1 LNHDA, CDR2 SQIVND (reference sequence). This CDR3 is built from 15 residues. V lost 11 bases and J 0 bases, leaving 20 bases between the germline ends. The CDR3 protein is CAAGGSTKSSYEQYF. The CDR3 DNA follows: TGTGCCGCCGGAGGGTCCACTAAGAGCTCCTACGAGCAGTACTTC. The full variable domain, completed using reference TRBV19 and TRBJ2-7, is DGGITQSPKYLFRKEGQNVTLSCEQNLNHDAMYWYRQDPGQGLRLIYYSQIVNDFQKGDIAEGYSVSREKKESFPLTVTSAQKNPTAFYLCAAGGSTKSSYEQYFGPGTRLTVT.

The gene calls are TRBV30 and TRBJ2-2, with D possibly TRBD1 on 6 matching bases. V lost 1 base and J 10 bases, leaving 22 bases between the germline ends. Looked up from germline, CDR1 is GTSNPN and CDR2 is SVGIG (reference sequence). The CDR3 loop spans 16 amino acids. The CDR3 region is CAWSGDTSRSGAELFF. CDR3 coding DNA: TGTGCCTGGAGTGGGGACACATCGCGGTCCGGCGCGGAGCTGTTTTTT.

This clone has a handful of counts. The rearrangement uses TRBV10-2 and TRBJ2-5; D possibly corresponds to TRBD1 (6 bases). Germline V gene sequence: CDR1 WSHSY, CDR2 SAAADI. This CDR3 region has 11 residues. Trimming shortened V by 6 bases and J by 9 bases, and 11 bases separated the two germline ends. CDR3 residues: CASSENRAQYF. As DNA, the CDR3 is TGCGCCAGCAGCGAAAACAGGGCCCAGTACTTC.

Here the CDR3 reads CAWRNTDRGETF. The DNA for the CDR3 is TGTGCCTGGAGAAACACCGACAGGGGAGAAACCTTC. V gene TRBV30 combines with J gene TRBJ1-2; 8 bases are a match to TRBD1. The J segment lost 14 bases and the V segment lost 3 bases, leaving 11 bases of the junction unmatched. The CDR3 has 12 residues. CDR1 GTSNPN and CDR2 SVGIG come from the germline V gene (reference sequence).

The chain combines TRBV6-5 with TRBJ2-2; D unclear. Per germline, CDR1 MNHEY and CDR2 SVGAGI. The germline V and J ends were trimmed by 4 bases and 4 bases, with 10 bases remaining between them. The CDR3 extends over 14 amino acids. This chain's CDR3 is CASSLSSRTGELFF. The CDR3 coding sequence is TGTGCCAGCAGTTTGTCCTCCCGCACCGGGGAGCTGTTTTTT.

The chain joins TRBV9 to TRBJ2-1, with D hard to call. V dropped 0 bases and J dropped 6 bases, with 13 bases sitting between them. CDR1 and CDR2 from the germline V gene are SGDLS and YYNGEE. The CDR3 spans 15 residues. CDR3 coding DNA: TGTGCCAGCAGCGTAGGCCTAGACGGAACCAATGAGCAGTTCTTC. This sequence encodes CASSVGLDGTNEQFF. Full variable domain (outside the CDR3, taken from reference TRBV9 and TRBJ2-1): DSGVTQTPKHLITATGQRVTLRCSPRSGDLSVYWYQQSLDQGLQFLIQYYNGEERAKGNILERFSAQQFPDLHSELNLSSLELGDSALYFCASSVGLDGTNEQFFGPGTRLTVL.

The V call is TRBV5-1, the J call TRBJ2-1, with 10 positions matching TRBD2. V gave up 3 bases and J gave up 8 bases; unmatched junction bases: 11. Germline assignment: CDR1 SGHRS and CDR2 YFSETQ. The CDR3 loop spans 16 amino acids. CDR3 amino acids: CASSSGTLAGGDEQFF. The CDR3 nucleotides are TGCGCCAGCAGCTCCGGAACGTTAGCGGGAGGAGATGAGCAGTTCTTC.

The rearrangement joins TRBV5-6 to TRBJ2-5; no definite D call. CDR1 is SGHDT and CDR2 is YYEEEE in the germline V gene. The CDR3 is 12 residues long. The V end was cut by 2 bases, the J end by 4 bases, with 6 bases between. CDR3 nucleotides: TGTGCCAGCAGCTTTTCGGGAGAGACCCAGTACTTC. As protein: CASSFSGETQYF.

The V call is TRBV30, the J call TRBJ1-2, with 8 nucleotides matching TRBD1. The CDR3 totals 11 residues. CDR1 and CDR2 from the germline V gene are GTSNPN and SVGIG (reference sequence). Trimming took 6 bases from V and 4 from J; bases not matched to a gene: 1. Here the CDR3 reads CACDRGYGYTF. CDR3 DNA: TGTGCCTGCGACAGGGGCTATGGCTACACCTTC.

CDR3 sequence reads: CSVLGTGGRNTEAFF. The CDR3, as DNA: TGCAGCGTTCTAGGGACAGGGGGCCGGAACACTGAAGCTTTCTTT. V is TRBV29-1 and J is TRBJ1-1; TRBD1 agrees at 12 bases. This CDR3 has 15 amino acids. After removal of 5 bases from V and 1 base from J, the junction contained 5 bases not matched to a gene. Per the germline V gene, CDR1 is SQVTM and CDR2 is ANQGSEA.

The chain employs TRBV5-4 and TRBJ2-3, with 7 bases matching TRBD1. CDR3 size: 16 residues. Germline V gene sequence: CDR1 SGHNT, CDR2 YYREEE (reference sequence). V was pared by 4 bases and J by 0 bases, with 8 bases of the junction left unmatched. CDR3 sequence reads: CASSTGTVASTDTQYF. The CDR3 DNA reads TGTGCCAGCAGCACAGGGACAGTCGCTAGCACAGATACGCAGTATTTT.

This sequence joins TRBV19 and TRBJ2-7; the D gene is possibly TRBD1 (5 bases). V lost 5 bases, J lost 2 bases, and 16 bases lay in between. The CDR3 has 15 amino acids. CDR1 is LNHDA and CDR2 is SQIVND in the germline V gene (reference sequence). The CDR3 region has the DNA TGTGCCAGTAGTGGGCCCCAGGCAGGGACCTACGAGCAGTACTTC. It codes for CASSGPQAGTYEQYF. Drawing the rest from reference TRBV19 and TRBJ2-7, the complete variable domain is DGGITQSPKYLFRKEGQNVTLSCEQNLNHDAMYWYRQDPGQGLRLIYYSQIVNDFQKGDIAEGYSVSREKKESFPLTVTSAQKNPTAFYLCASSGPQAGTYEQYFGPGTRLTVT.

The rearrangement links TRBV27 to TRBJ1-1; no clear D. In germline, CDR1 is MNHEY, CDR2 SMNVEV (reference sequence). V was shortened by 8 bases and J by 0 bases, with 10 bases between the two germline ends. CDR3 length: 13 residues. CDR3 sequence (DNA): TGTGCCAGCTCCCGTCGGGTGAACACTGAAGCTTTCTTT. Residues: CASSRRVNTEAFF.